These 9 T cell receptor beta chains originate from one sample sequenced in a study of regulatory T cells. Findings of the study overall: In CD3G deficiency, regulatory T cells had lower Shannon diversity than autologous conventional CD4+ and control regulatory cells.

The primer mix had 52 TRBV and 13 TRBJ primers. The repertoire was sequenced with immunoSEQ multiplex PCR; TCRdb's copy has only in-frame clones and lacks some. The profile shows fewer than 4,500 clones, 75% to 95% of them singletons. These receptors' targets are unknown. Sequenced material: CD4+ Tregs sorted from blood. These receptor sequences come from a child aged 2 to 10 with CD3G deficiency.

The V call is TRBV5-1, the J call TRBJ1-1, with a possible D match to TRBD1 (6 bases). Germline V gene lookup returns CDR1 SGHRS and CDR2 YFSETQ. Trimming removed 3 bases at V and 1 base at J, with 10 bases between. The CDR3 has 14 amino acids. CDR3 residues: CASSSGQPNTEAFF. CDR3 DNA sequence: TGCGCCAGCAGCTCCGGACAGCCGAACACTGAAGCTTTCTTT.

The gene calls are TRBV5-1 and TRBJ2-3; D gene uncertain. CDR3 length: 14 amino acids. The V and J ends lost 0 bases and 2 bases respectively, with 7 bases between them. Germline CDR1 SGHRS, CDR2 YFSETQ. In DNA form, the CDR3 reads TGCGCCAGCAGCTTGGGGCAGAACACAGATACGCAGTATTTT. This gives the protein CASSLGQNTDTQYF.

This clone appeared a few times. The V and J genes are TRBV6-1 and TRBJ1-2; D remains unclear. CDR1 is MNHNS and CDR2 is SASEGT in the germline V gene. The CDR3 loop spans 13 amino acids. With 8 bases removed from V and 8 bases from J, the gap between germline ends came to 18 bases. The CDR3 is CASGAYLTGGYTF. CDR3 DNA: TGTGCCAGCGGAGCGTACCTGACCGGGGGCTACACCTTC.

CDR3 in DNA: TGTGCCAGCAGCCGGGGACTAGGGGTATCTAATGAGCAGTTCTTC. It codes for CASSRGLGVSNEQFF. This chain uses TRBV28 with TRBJ2-1; 8 bases agree with TRBD2. Germline values: CDR1 MDHEN, CDR2 SYDVKM. The trim removed 6 bases at V and 7 bases at J, leaving 11 bases unmatched. The CDR3 sequence is 15 residues long.

This chain connects TRBV7-9 to TRBJ2-3; 7 bases agree with TRBD2. In germline, CDR1 is SEHNR, CDR2 FQNEAQ (reference sequence). V trimming: 0 bases; J trimming: 4 bases; junction bases outside the gene matches: 4. The CDR3 runs 15 residues. The CDR3 is CASSLAGGLADTQYF. DNA of the CDR3: TGTGCCAGCAGCTTAGCGGGAGGGCTGGCAGATACGCAGTATTTT.

This chain uses TRBV6-1 with TRBJ1-6; a possible D gene is TRBD1 (5 bases). This CDR3 has 15 residues. V lost 2 bases and J lost 0, with 5 bases in between. CDR1 MNHNS and CDR2 SASEGT come from the germline V gene. The DNA of the CDR3 is TGTGCCAGCAGTGAACAGGGCTCCTATAATTCACCCCTCCACTTT. It specifies CASSEQGSYNSPLHF.

This chain's CDR3 is CASSLTSGSYNEQFF. CDR3 in DNA: TGCGCCAGCAGCTTGACTAGCGGGAGCTACAATGAGCAGTTCTTC. The gene calls are TRBV5-1 and TRBJ2-1, with 11 bases lining up with TRBD2. V trimming: 1 base; J trimming: 3 bases; junction bases outside the gene matches: 0. Germline V CDR1 and CDR2: SGHRS, YFSETQ. The CDR3 extends over 15 amino acids. Drawing the rest from reference TRBV5-1 and TRBJ2-1, the complete variable domain is KAGVTQTPRYLIKTRGQQVTLSCSPISGHRSVSWYQQTPGQGLQFLFEYFSETQRNKGNFPGRFSGRQFSNSRSEMNVSTLELGDSALYLCASSLTSGSYNEQFFGPGTRLTVL.

The chain uses TRBV6-1 and TRBJ2-2; TRBD2 matches at 7 bases. The CDR3 covers 16 residues. Losses at the gene ends were 2 bases for V and 5 bases for J; bases not matched to a gene: 8. Germline values: CDR1 MNHNS, CDR2 SASEGT. The CDR3 is CASSEQPAGPTGELFF. The CDR3 coding sequence is TGTGCCAGCAGTGAACAACCAGCGGGACCTACCGGGGAGCTGTTTTTT.

The V and J genes are TRBV7-9 and TRBJ1-1; D gene uncertain. Between the trimmed V and J ends, which lost 4 bases and 1 base, there was a span of 7 bases. The CDR3 covers 13 residues. Germline lookup yields CDR1 SEHNR and CDR2 FQNEAQ (reference sequence). The CDR3 coding sequence is TGTGCCAGCAGCTCGGACGCGAACACTGAAGCTTTCTTT. This translates into CASSSDANTEAFF. Looking up the rest from reference TRBV7-9 and TRBJ1-1 gives the full variable domain: DTGVSQNPRHKITKRGQNVTFRCDPISEHNRLYWYRQTLGQGPEFLTYFQNEAQLEKSRLLSDRFSAERPKGSFSTLEIQRTEQGDSAMYLCASSSDANTEAFFGQGTRLTVV.